This T cell receptor (beta chain) originates from a study of CXCR3-negative and CXCR3-positive naive CD8 T cells. The libraries of TRB cDNA were prepared using 5' RACE with UMI labels. Reprocessing the 5' RACE reads, TCRdb reports a single entry for every CDR3 protein and omits DNA. This table holds 100,000 to 150,000 distinct CDR3 sequences. Findings and caveats of the study: Naive subsets displayed similar surface CD5, and TCR strength was inferred from TRB CDR3 properties. Comparably high diversity was seen in both naive subsets, and much lower diversity in memory CD8+ cells. The study found that naive CXCR3-negative and CXCR3-positive cells shared TRBV-TRBJ usage, while memory cells differed.

As concerns this clonotype: The antigen remains unidentified.

Triplicates of roughly 300,000 cells were sorted from each CD8+ T cell subset. This CDR3 spans 19 amino acids. Germline V gene sequence: CDR1 SGHVS, CDR2 FNYEAQ. The sequence came from a human donor in good health. Some clones in this sample may be carry-over from other donors' samples. The chain employs TRBV7-6 and TRBJ1-3; TCRdb picks TRBD1, but there is no DNA to check that call. The sequenced material came from naive CXCR3- CD8+ T cells from blood. As for subset: CD45RO-CCR7+CD27+CD95- naive CD8+ T cells lacking CXCR3 (TNR3-). The CDR3 protein is CASSLEDRVIGSSGNTIYF.